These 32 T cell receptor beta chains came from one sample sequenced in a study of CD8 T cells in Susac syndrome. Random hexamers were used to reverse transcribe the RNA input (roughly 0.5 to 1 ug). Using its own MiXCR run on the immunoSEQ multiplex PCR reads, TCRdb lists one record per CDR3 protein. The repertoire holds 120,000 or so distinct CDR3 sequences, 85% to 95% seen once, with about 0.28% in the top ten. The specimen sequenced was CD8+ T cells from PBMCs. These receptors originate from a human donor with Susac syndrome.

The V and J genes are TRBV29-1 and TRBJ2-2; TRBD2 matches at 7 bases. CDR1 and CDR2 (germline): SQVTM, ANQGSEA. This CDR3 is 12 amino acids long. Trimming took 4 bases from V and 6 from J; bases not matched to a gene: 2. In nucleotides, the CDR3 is TGCAGCGTTGTTGGGGGGGCCGGGGAGCTGTTTTTT. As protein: CSVVGGAGELFF.

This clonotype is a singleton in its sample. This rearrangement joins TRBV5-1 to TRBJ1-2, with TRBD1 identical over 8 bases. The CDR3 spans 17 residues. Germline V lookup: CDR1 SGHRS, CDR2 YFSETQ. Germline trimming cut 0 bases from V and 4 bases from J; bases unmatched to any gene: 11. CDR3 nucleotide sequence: TGCGCCAGCAGCTTGGTGGGACAGGATCCCATACTCTATGGCTACACCTTC. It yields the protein CASSLVGQDPILYGYTF.

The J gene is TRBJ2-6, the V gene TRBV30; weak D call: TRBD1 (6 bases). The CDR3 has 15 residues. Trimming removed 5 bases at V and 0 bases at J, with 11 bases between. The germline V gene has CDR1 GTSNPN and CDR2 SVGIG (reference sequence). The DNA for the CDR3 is TGTGCCTGGGAACAGGGCTCCTCTGGGGCCAACGTCCTGACTTTC. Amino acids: CAWEQGSSGANVLTF.

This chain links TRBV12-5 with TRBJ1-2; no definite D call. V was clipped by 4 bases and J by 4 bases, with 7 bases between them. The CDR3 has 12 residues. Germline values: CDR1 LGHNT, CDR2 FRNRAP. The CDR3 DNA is TGTGCTAGTGGTTCGTCTGGCTATGGCTACACCTTC. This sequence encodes CASGSSGYGYTF.

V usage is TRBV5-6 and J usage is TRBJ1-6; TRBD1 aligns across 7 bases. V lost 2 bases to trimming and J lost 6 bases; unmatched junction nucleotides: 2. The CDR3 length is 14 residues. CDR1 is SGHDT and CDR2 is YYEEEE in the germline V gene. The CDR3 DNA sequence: TGTGCCAGCAGCTTACAGGGGATTAATTCACCCCTCCACTTT. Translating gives CASSLQGINSPLHF.

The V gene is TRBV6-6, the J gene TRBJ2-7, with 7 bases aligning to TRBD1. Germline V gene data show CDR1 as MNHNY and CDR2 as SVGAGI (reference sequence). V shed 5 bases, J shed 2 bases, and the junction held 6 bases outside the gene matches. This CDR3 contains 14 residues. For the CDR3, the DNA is TGTGCCAGCAGTAACCCGGGACAGCCCTACGAGCAGTACTTC. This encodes CASSNPGQPYEQYF.

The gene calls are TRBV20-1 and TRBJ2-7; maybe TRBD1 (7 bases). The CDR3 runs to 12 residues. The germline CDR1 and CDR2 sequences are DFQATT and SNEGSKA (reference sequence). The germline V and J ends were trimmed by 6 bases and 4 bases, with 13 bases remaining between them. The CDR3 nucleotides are TGCAGTGCAGGGGGGACAGTTTACGAGCAGTACTTC. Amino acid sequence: CSAGGTVYEQYF.

In nucleotides, the CDR3 is TGCAGCGTCTGGACTAGCGGGGGGGCCAATGAGCAGTTCTTC. Its translation: CSVWTSGGANEQFF. The rearrangement links TRBV29-1 to TRBJ2-1, with 15 bases that match TRBD2. The germline gives CDR1 SQVTM, CDR2 ANQGSEA. Trimming at V came to 6 bases and at J to 6 bases, leaving 3 bases not matched to a gene. The CDR3 extends over 14 amino acids.

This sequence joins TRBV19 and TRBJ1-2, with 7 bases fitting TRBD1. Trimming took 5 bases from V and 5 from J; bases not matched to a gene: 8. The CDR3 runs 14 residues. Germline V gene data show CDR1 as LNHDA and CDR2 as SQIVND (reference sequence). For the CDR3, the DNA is TGTGCCAGTAGTCCCGGACAGGCACCTTATGGCTACACCTTC. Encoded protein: CASSPGQAPYGYTF.

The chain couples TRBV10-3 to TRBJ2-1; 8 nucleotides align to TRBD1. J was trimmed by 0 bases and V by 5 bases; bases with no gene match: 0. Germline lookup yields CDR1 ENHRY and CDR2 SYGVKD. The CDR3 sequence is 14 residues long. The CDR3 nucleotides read TGTGCCATCAGTACAGGGGGCTCCTACAATGAGCAGTTCTTC. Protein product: CAISTGGSYNEQFF.

The CDR3 region is CASHGITGPYGYTF. The CDR3 nucleotides read TGCGCCAGCCACGGTATCACGGGACCCTATGGCTACACCTTC. This sequence joins TRBV5-1 and TRBJ1-2; a weak D match, TRBD1 (5 bases). The CDR3 spans 14 residues. Germline V lookup: CDR1 SGHRS, CDR2 YFSETQ. Trimming stripped 7 bases from V and 4 bases from J, with 17 bases between.

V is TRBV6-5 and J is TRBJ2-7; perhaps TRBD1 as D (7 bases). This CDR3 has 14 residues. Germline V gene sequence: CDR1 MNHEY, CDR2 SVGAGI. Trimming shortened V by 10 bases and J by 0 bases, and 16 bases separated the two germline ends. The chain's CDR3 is CATGGGGHSYEQYF. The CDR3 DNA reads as TGTGCCACCGGAGGGGGCGGTCACTCCTACGAGCAGTACTTC.

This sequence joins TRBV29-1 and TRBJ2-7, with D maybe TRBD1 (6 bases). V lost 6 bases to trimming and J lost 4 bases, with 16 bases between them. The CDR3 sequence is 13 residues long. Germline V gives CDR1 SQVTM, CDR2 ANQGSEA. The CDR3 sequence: CSVGRDKPYEQYF. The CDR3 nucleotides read TGCAGCGTGGGCCGGGACAAGCCGTACGAGCAGTACTTC.

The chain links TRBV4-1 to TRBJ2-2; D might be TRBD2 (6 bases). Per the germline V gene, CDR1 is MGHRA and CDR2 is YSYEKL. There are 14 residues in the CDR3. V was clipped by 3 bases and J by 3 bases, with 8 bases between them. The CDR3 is CASSHGGYTGELFF. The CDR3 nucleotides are TGCGCCAGCAGCCATGGGGGGTACACCGGGGAGCTGTTTTTT.

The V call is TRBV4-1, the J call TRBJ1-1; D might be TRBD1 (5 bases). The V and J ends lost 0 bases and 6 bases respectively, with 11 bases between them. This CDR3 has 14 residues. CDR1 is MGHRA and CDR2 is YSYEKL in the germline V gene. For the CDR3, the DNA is TGCGCCAGCAGCCAAGATCAGGGTTCCTCTGAAGCTTTCTTT. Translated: CASSQDQGSSEAFF.

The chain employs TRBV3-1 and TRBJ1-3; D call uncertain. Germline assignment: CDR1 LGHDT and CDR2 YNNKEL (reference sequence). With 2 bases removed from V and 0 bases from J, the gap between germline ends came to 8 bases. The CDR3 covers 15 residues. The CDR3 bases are TGTGCCAGCAGCCAAACAATGCTCTCTGGAAACACCATATATTTT. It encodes CASSQTMLSGNTIYF. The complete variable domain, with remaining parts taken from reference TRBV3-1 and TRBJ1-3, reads DTAVSQTPKYLVTQMGNDKSIKCEQNLGHDTMYWYKQDSKKFLKIMFSYNNKELIINETVPNRFSPKSPDKAHLNLHINSLELGDSAVYFCASSQTMLSGNTIYFGEGSWLTVV.

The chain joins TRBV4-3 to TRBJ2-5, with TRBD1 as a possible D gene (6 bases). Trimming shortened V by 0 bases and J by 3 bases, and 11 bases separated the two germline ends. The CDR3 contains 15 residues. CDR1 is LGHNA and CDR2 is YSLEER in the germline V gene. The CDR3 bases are TGCGCCAGCAGCCAAGATTCTGGACAGAAAGAGACCCAGTACTTC. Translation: CASSQDSGQKETQYF.

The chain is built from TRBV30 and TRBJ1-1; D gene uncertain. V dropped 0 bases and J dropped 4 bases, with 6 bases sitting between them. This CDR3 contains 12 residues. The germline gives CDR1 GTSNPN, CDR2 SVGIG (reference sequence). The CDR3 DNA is TGTGCCTGGAGTGTACGATTCACTGAAGCTTTCTTT. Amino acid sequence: CAWSVRFTEAFF.

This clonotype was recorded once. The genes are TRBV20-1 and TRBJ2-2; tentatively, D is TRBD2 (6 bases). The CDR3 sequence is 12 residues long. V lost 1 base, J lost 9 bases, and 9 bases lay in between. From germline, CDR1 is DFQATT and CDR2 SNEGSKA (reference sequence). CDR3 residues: CSARAEGWELFF. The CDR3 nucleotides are TGCAGTGCTAGAGCGGAGGGCTGGGAGCTGTTTTTT.

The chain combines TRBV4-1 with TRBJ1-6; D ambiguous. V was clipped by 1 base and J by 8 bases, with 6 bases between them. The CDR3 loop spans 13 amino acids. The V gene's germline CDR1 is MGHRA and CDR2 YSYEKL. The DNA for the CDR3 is TGCGCCAGCAGCCAAGCGCGAGATTCACCCCTCCACTTT. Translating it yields CASSQARDSPLHF.

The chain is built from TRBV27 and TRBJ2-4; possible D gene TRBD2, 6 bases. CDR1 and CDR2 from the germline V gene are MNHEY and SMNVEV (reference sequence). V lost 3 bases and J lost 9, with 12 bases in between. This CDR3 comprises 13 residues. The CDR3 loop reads CASSFGGGGIQYF. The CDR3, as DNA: TGTGCCAGCAGTTTCGGGGGAGGCGGCATTCAGTACTTC.

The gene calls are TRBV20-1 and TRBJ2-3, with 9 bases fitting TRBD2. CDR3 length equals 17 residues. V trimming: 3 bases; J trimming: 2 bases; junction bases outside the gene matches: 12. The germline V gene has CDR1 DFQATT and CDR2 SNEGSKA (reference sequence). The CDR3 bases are TGCAGTGCTAGTTCTCTCGCGCCTAGCGGGGCCACAGATACGCAGTATTTT. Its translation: CSASSLAPSGATDTQYF.

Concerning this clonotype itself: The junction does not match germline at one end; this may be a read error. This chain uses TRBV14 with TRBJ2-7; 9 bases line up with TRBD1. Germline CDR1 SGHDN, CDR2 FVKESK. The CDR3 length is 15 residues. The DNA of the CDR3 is TGTGCCAGCAGCTTGGGACAGGGACCCTCCCACGAGCAGTACTTC. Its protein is CASSLGQGPSHEQYF.

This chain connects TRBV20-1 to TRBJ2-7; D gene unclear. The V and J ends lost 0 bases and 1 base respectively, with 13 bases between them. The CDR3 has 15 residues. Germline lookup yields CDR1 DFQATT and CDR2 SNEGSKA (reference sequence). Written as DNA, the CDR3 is TGCAGTGCTAGAGATTTAGCCGTTAAATCCTACGAGCAGTACTTC. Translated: CSARDLAVKSYEQYF.

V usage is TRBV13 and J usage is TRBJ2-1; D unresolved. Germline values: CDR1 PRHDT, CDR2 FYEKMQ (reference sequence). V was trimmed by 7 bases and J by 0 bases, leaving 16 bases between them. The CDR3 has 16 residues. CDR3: CASTPPGAFSYNEQFF. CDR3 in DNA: TGTGCCAGCACCCCTCCCGGAGCGTTCTCCTACAATGAGCAGTTCTTC.

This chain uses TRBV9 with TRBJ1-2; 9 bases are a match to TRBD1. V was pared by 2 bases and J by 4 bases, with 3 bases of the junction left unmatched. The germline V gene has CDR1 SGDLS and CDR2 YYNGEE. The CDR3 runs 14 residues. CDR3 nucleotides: TGTGCCAGCAGCGTGGGGACAGGGACCTATGGCTACACCTTC. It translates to CASSVGTGTYGYTF. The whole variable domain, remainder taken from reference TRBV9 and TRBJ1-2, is DSGVTQTPKHLITATGQRVTLRCSPRSGDLSVYWYQQSLDQGLQFLIQYYNGEERAKGNILERFSAQQFPDLHSELNLSSLELGDSALYFCASSVGTGTYGYTFGSGTRLTVV.

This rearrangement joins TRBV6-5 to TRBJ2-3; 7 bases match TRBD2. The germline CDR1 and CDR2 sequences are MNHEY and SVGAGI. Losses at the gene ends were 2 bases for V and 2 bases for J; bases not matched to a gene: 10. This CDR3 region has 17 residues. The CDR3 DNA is TGTGCCAGCAGTTACCGGGGGAGCGGGGCACTCACAGATACGCAGTATTTT. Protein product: CASSYRGSGALTDTQYF.

CDR3: CASSQVDHEQFF. CDR3 bases: TGTGCCAGCAGCCAAGTTGATCATGAGCAGTTCTTC. J is TRBJ2-1 and V is TRBV14; D unclear. The CDR3 is made up of 12 amino acids. Trimming pared 1 base from V and 8 bases from J, leaving 6 bases between. Germline V gene sequence: CDR1 SGHDN, CDR2 FVKESK.

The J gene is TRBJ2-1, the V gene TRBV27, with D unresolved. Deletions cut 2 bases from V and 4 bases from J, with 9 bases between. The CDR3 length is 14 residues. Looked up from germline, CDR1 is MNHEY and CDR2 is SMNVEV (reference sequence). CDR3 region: CASSLGPDYNEQFF. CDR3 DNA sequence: TGTGCCAGCAGTTTAGGCCCGGATTACAATGAGCAGTTCTTC.

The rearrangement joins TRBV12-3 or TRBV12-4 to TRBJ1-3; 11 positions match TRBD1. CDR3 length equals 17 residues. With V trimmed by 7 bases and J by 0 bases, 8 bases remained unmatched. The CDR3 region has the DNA TGTGCCAGCACGGGGACAGGGGGAACGACCTCTGGAAACACCATATATTTT. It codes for CASTGTGGTTSGNTIYF.

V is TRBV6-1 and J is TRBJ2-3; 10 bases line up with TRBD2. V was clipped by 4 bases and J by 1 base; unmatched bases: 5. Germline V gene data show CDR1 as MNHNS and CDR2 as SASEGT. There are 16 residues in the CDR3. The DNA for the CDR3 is TGTGCCAGCAGTGCCCCAGGACTAGCGGGCACAGATACGCAGTATTTT. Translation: CASSAPGLAGTDTQYF.

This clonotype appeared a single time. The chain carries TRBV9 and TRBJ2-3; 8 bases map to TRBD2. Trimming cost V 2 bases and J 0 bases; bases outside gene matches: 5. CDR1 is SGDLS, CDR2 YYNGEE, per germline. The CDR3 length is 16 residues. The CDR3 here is CASSVGGAISTDTQYF. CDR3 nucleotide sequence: TGTGCCAGCAGCGTCGGGGGGGCAATTAGCACAGATACGCAGTATTTT.